A single T cell receptor (beta chain) is shown here with its context. The CDR3 has 15 residues. Per germline, CDR1 KGHSH and CDR2 LQKENI. The ends were cut back, 5 bases at V and 1 base at J, with 14 bases in the middle. The sample originates from a study of PD-1 blockade in classical Hodgkin lymphoma. Every patient was affected by relapse after autologous stem cell transplantation, while exposure to brentuximab vedotin was not uniform. By magnetic negative selection, CD4+ T cells were purified from thawed PBMCs. The assay was immunoSEQ multiplex PCR, and TCRdb's table has in-frame clones only and misses some. The data contain about 29,000 clones, 85% of them seen just once; the ten biggest clones take up about 2.3%.

The chain links TRBV18 to TRBJ1-1; D is ambiguous. Sequenced material: CD4+ T cells from blood, taken at baseline. The clonotype originates from a human donor with classical Hodgkin lymphoma. In DNA form, the CDR3 reads TGTGCCAGCTCATTAGTCCGGGAGGGGAACACTGAAGCTTTCTTT. Translated, it gives CASSLVREGNTEAFF.